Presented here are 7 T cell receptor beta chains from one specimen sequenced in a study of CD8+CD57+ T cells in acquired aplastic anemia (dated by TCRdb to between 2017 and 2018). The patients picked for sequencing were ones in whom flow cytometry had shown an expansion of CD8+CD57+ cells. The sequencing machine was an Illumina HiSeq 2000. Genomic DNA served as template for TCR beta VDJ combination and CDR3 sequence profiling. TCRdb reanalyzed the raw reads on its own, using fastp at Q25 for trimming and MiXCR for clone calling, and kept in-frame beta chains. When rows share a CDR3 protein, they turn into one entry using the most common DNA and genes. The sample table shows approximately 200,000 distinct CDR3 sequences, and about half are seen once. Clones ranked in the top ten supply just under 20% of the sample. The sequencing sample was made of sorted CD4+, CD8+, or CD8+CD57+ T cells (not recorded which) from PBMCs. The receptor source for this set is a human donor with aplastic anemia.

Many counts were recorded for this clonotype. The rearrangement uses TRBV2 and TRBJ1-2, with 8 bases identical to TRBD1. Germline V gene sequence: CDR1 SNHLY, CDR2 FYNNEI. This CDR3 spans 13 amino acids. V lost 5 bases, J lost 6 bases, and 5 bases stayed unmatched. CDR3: CASSRQGTDGYTF. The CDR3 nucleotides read TGTGCCAGCAGTCGACAGGGGACGGATGGCTACACCTTC. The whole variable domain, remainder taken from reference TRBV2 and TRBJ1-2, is EPEVTQTPSHQVTQMGQEVILRCVPISNHLYFYWYRQILGQKVEFLVSFYNNEISEKSEIFDDQFSVERPDGSNFTLKIRSTKLEDSAMYFCASSRQGTDGYTFGSGTRLTVV.

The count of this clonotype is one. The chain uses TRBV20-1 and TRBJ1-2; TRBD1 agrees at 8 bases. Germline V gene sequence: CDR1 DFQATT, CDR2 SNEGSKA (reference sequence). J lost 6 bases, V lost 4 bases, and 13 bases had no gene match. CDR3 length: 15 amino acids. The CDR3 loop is CSATDRGGSSHGYTF. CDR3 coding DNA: TGCAGTGCTACAGACAGGGGAGGTTCCTCACATGGCTACACCTTC.

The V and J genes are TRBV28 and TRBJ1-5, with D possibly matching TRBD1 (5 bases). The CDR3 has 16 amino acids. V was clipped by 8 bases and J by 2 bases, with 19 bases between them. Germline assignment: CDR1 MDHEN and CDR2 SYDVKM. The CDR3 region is CASRETGAVGNQPQHF. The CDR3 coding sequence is TGTGCCAGCCGTGAGACCGGGGCAGTCGGCAATCAGCCCCAGCATTTT.

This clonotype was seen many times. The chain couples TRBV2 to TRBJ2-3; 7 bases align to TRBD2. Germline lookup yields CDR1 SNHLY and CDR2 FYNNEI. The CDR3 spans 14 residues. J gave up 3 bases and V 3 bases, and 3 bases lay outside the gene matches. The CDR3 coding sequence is TGTGCCAGCAGTGACTGGGGGGGAACAGATACGCAGTATTTT. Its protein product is CASSDWGGTDTQYF.

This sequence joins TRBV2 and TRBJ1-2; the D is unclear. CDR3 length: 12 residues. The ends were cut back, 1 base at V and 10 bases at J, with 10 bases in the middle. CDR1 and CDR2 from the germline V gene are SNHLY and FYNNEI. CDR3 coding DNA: TGTGCCAGCAGTGAAGGGCGTTCCTTCTACACCTTC. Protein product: CASSEGRSFYTF.

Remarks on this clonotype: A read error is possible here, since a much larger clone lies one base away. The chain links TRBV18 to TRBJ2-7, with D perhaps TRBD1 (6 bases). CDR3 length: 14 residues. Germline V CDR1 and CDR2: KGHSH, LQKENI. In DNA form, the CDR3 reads TGTCCCAGCTCACCCGCAGGGGTCTACTACGAGCAGTACTTC. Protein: CPSSPAGVYYEQYF.

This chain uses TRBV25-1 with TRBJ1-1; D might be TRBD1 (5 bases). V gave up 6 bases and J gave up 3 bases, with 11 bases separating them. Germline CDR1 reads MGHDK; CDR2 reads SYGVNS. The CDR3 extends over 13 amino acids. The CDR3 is CASSQGGHTEAFF. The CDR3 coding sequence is TGTGCCAGCAGCCAGGGTGGGCACACTGAAGCTTTCTTT.